This is a list of T cell receptor beta chains from one sample in a study of T cells in localized non-small cell lung cancer. Using immunoSEQ multiplex PCR, the repertoire was profiled, and TCRdb retains in-frame clones only, with some absent. The table shows 39,000 or so clones, with 75% to 85% occurring only once. Here the sequenced sample was PBMCs, taken before any cancer treatment. The source is a man aged 35 to 69 with stage II lung adenocarcinoma. Each CDR3 is given with its conserved first and last residue. A D gene is named only where the DNA matches it firmly. Expanded clones are given a class, and other clones once, few, many or no size at all.

v_call,d_call,clone_size,j_call,cdr3_aa,cdr3_nt
TRBV6-5,.,once,TRBJ1-3,CASSYLQGGNTIYF,TGTGCCAGCAGTTACCTCCAGGGTGGAAACACCATATATTTT
TRBV4-3,.,.,TRBJ2-7,CASSQDGIGFSYEQYF,TGCGCCAGCAGCCAAGATGGTATCGGCTTCTCCTACGAGCAGTACTTC
TRBV6-6,TRBD1,.,TRBJ1-1,CASSPPTDRAEAFF,TGTGCCAGCAGTCCGCCGACCGACAGGGCTGAAGCTTTCTTT
TRBV7-2,.,few,TRBJ1-2,CASSLRRSGTNYGYTF,TGTGCCAGCAGCTTAAGGCGGTCAGGGACTAACTATGGCTACACCTTC
TRBV14,.,.,TRBJ1-1,CASSQDRAQAFF,TGTGCCAGCAGCCAAGATCGGGCGCAGGCTTTCTTT
TRBV28,.,.,TRBJ2-7,CASSNRDYEQYF,TGTGCCAGCAGCAATAGAGACTACGAGCAGTACTTC
TRBV28,.,.,TRBJ1-2,CAIQSSHRQLRHYGYTF,TGTGCCATTCAATCATCACATCGACAGCTGAGGCACTATGGCTACACCTTC
TRBV7-9,.,.,TRBJ2-5,CASSFEAGGRTDQETQYF,TGTGCCAGCAGCTTTGAGGCGGGTGGAAGGACAGATCAAGAGACCCAGTACTTC
TRBV6-1,.,.,TRBJ1-6,CASRIDKHHNSPLHF,TGTGCCAGCAGGATCGACAAGCACCATAATTCACCCCTCCACTTT
TRBV29-1,.,.,TRBJ2-2,CSVDSDRNTGELFF,TGCAGCGTTGACTCGGACAGGAACACCGGGGAGCTGTTTTTT
TRBV5-1,TRBD1,.,TRBJ2-2,CASSFWTGDTGELFF,TGCGCCAGCAGCTTCTGGACAGGGGACACCGGGGAGCTGTTTTTT
TRBV7-9,TRBD2,.,TRBJ2-1,CASSLPRTSGSSSYNEQFF,TGTGCCAGCAGCTTACCTCGGACTAGCGGGAGTAGCTCCTACAATGAGCAGTTCTTC
TRBV7-9,TRBD1,.,TRBJ1-1,CASSFGTGRGNTEAFF,TGTGCCAGCAGCTTCGGGACAGGGAGGGGGAACACTGAAGCTTTCTTT
TRBV5-5,.,medium-sized,TRBJ1-1,CASSLEDLNTEAFF,TGTGCCAGCAGCTTGGAGGATTTGAACACTGAAGCTTTCTTT
TRBV6-5,TRBD1,.,TRBJ2-7,CASSPAGQGTYEQYF,TGTGCCAGCAGTCCAGCGGGACAGGGGACCTACGAGCAGTACTTC
TRBV5-4,.,.,TRBJ2-7,CASSQDRRGGTYEQYF,TGCGCCAGCAGCCAAGATCGTAGGGGGGGAACCTACGAGCAGTACTTC
TRBV27,.,once,TRBJ2-1,CASSPTGTGPYNEQFF,TGTGCCAGCAGTCCTACCGGGACTGGCCCTTACAATGAGCAGTTCTTC
TRBV27,.,.,TRBJ2-5,CASSSSYQETQYF,TGTGCCAGCAGTTCATCTTACCAAGAGACCCAGTACTTC
TRBV7-2,.,.,TRBJ1-4,CASSLGNSATNEKLFF,TGTGCCAGCAGCTTAGGGAACAGTGCAACTAATGAAAAACTGTTTTTT
TRBV7-2,.,.,TRBJ1-5,CASSPWEEQPQHF,TGTGCCAGCAGCCCTTGGGAAGAGCAGCCCCAGCATTTT
TRBV9,.,.,TRBJ1-6,CASQGFPYSPLHF,TGTGCCAGCCAAGGGTTCCCCTATTCACCCCTCCACTTT
TRBV28,.,.,TRBJ2-1,CASSIGRWGSYNEQFF,TGTGCCAGCAGTATAGGACGGTGGGGCTCCTACAATGAGCAGTTCTTC